The rows below give T cell receptor beta chains drawn from one sample of a study of PD-L1 blockade in urothelial cancer. Profiled with immunoSEQ multiplex PCR; TCRdb holds only in-frame clones, not every one. The sample has around 33,000 clones, 89% seen once. This specimen was PBMCs, taken around atezolizumab (anti-PD-L1) treatment. These TCRs come from a man older than 75 with urothelial cancer. The CDR3 runs from the conserved cysteine through the conserved F or W. A D gene is named only where the DNA matches it firmly. Rows give clone size only sometimes, using once, few, many, or a class for an expanded clone.

DNA: TGTGCCATCAGTGCGACGACAGGGATGAACACTGAAGCTTTCTTT; CDR3: CAISATTGMNTEAFF; J: TRBJ1-1; D: TRBD1; size: NA; V: TRBV10-3
DNA: TGTGCCAGCAGCTTAGAAGTCAGCGGCACCTCTGGAAACACCATATATTTT; CDR3: CASSLEVSGTSGNTIYF; J: TRBJ1-3; D: NA; size: NA; V: TRBV7-9
DNA: TGTGCCAGCAGTTACACTAGAAACGGCTACAATGAGCAGTTCTTC; CDR3: CASSYTRNGYNEQFF; J: TRBJ2-1; D: NA; size: NA; V: TRBV6-5
DNA: TGCGCCAGCAGCTTGGAGGCTAGATCCTACAATGAGCAGTTCTTC; CDR3: CASSLEARSYNEQFF; J: TRBJ2-1; D: NA; size: NA; V: TRBV5-1
DNA: TGCAGTGCTTTTACAGGATACGAGCAGTACTTC; CDR3: CSAFTGYEQYF; J: TRBJ2-7; D: NA; size: NA; V: TRBV20-1
DNA: TGTGCCAGCAGTTACTCGGGACTAGCGGGAGAGGACGAGCAGTACTTC; CDR3: CASSYSGLAGEDEQYF; J: TRBJ2-7; D: TRBD2; size: once; V: TRBV6-6
DNA: TGTGCCAGCACCCCCGGACAGGGGGCGAGGGGACGCGAGCAGTACTTC; CDR3: CASTPGQGARGREQYF; J: TRBJ2-7; D: TRBD1; size: once; V: TRBV6-6
DNA: TGTGCCAGCAGCCTTGAACAGGGGCCGTACAATGAGCAGTTCTTC; CDR3: CASSLEQGPYNEQFF; J: TRBJ2-1; D: TRBD1; size: NA; V: TRBV6-6
DNA: TGTGCCAGCTCACCTATCCTGCAGGGGAACACTGAAGCTTTCTTT; CDR3: CASSPILQGNTEAFF; J: TRBJ1-1; D: NA; size: NA; V: TRBV18
DNA: TGTGCCAGCAGCTTGGAAGGGCGCGGGGCGAATGAAAAACTGTTTTTT; CDR3: CASSLEGRGANEKLFF; J: TRBJ1-4; D: NA; size: few; V: TRBV11-2
DNA: TGTGCCAGCTCACCGGTCCTGACTAGCGGAAACCAAGAGACCCAGTACTTC; CDR3: CASSPVLTSGNQETQYF; J: TRBJ2-5; D: TRBD2; size: NA; V: TRBV18
DNA: TGCGCCAGCAGTCCTACTTTGTTTGGGGGCGAGGGAAACACCATATATTTT; CDR3: CASSPTLFGGEGNTIYF; J: TRBJ1-3; D: NA; size: NA; V: TRBV5-1
DNA: TGTGCCATCAGTGGACAGGGGGCGAGCAATGAGCAGTTCTTC; CDR3: CAISGQGASNEQFF; J: TRBJ2-1; D: TRBD1; size: NA; V: TRBV10-3
DNA: TGTGCCATCAGGGATACAGGGGGTAGCAATCAGCCCCAGCATTTT; CDR3: CAIRDTGGSNQPQHF; J: TRBJ1-5; D: TRBD1; size: NA; V: TRBV10-3
DNA: TGTGCCAGCAGCGTAGCAGGTAGCGGAGGCTACGAGCAGTACTTC; CDR3: CASSVAGSGGYEQYF; J: TRBJ2-7; D: NA; size: once; V: TRBV9
DNA: TGTGCCAGCAGTGCCGGGACTCCGCCCTACGAGCAGTACTTC; CDR3: CASSAGTPPYEQYF; J: TRBJ2-7; D: NA; size: NA; V: TRBV28
DNA: TGTGCCAGCAGCTTAACAGGTTACAATGAGCAGTTCTTC; CDR3: CASSLTGYNEQFF; J: TRBJ2-1; D: NA; size: NA; V: TRBV9
DNA: TGTGCCAGCTCACCTCCGGGACTAGCGGGAGAGACCCAGTACTTC; CDR3: CASSPPGLAGETQYF; J: TRBJ2-5; D: TRBD2; size: NA; V: TRBV18
DNA: TGTGCCACGCAGACCGGGACTAGCCTCACCGGGGAGCTGTTTTTT; CDR3: CATQTGTSLTGELFF; J: TRBJ2-2; D: TRBD2; size: NA; V: TRBV19
DNA: TGTGCCATCAGTGAGCCCAGCGGGACTAAGGAGAACATTCAGTACTTC; CDR3: CAISEPSGTKENIQYF; J: TRBJ2-4; D: TRBD2; size: NA; V: TRBV10-3
DNA: TGTGCCAGCAGAAGACAGGGAAAGGGCAATCAGCCCCAGCATTTT; CDR3: CASRRQGKGNQPQHF; J: TRBJ1-5; D: TRBD1; size: NA; V: TRBV6-5
DNA: TGTGCCAGTAGTCGGTCACAGGAAGCTTTCTTT; CDR3: CASSRSQEAFF; J: TRBJ1-1; D: NA; size: NA; V: TRBV19
DNA: TGTGCCAGCAGTGACAGGGCTCCCTACGAGCAGTACTTC; CDR3: CASSDRAPYEQYF; J: TRBJ2-7; D: TRBD1; size: once; V: TRBV6-5
DNA: TGTGCCAGCAGGCACAAAGAGCCGCGGGACCTCTTTCGGCCGAGAAACTATGGCTACACCTTC; CDR3: CASRHKEPRDLFRPRNYGYTF; J: TRBJ1-2; D: NA; size: NA; V: TRBV28
DNA: TGTGCCAGCAGTGAGCGGGAGGTCAATGAGCAGTTCTTC; CDR3: CASSEREVNEQFF; J: TRBJ2-1; D: TRBD2; size: few; V: TRBV6-1
DNA: TGTGCCAGCAGCTTAGTAGTCGGTGCAGCACAGGGGGGATACAATGAGCAGTTCTTC; CDR3: CASSLVVGAAQGGYNEQFF; J: TRBJ2-1; D: TRBD1; size: NA; V: TRBV11-3
DNA: TGTGCCAGTAGTGTTGAAGGGGAAGATACGCAGTATTTT; CDR3: CASSVEGEDTQYF; J: TRBJ2-3; D: NA; size: NA; V: TRBV19
DNA: TGTGCCAGCAGCTTAGGGAGCGGGAGGGTCCTAGAGACCCAGTACTTC; CDR3: CASSLGSGRVLETQYF; J: TRBJ2-5; D: TRBD2; size: NA; V: TRBV11-2
DNA: TGTGCCAGCAGCTCCCCAGCGGGAGGGCCCTACGAGCAGTACTTC; CDR3: CASSSPAGGPYEQYF; J: TRBJ2-7; D: TRBD2; size: NA; V: TRBV13
DNA: TGTGCCAGTATCGCGGGGGGTATGAGAAACACCATATATTTT; CDR3: CASIAGGMRNTIYF; J: TRBJ1-3; D: NA; size: NA; V: TRBV19
DNA: TGTGCAAGTCGCTTAGAAGGTATGGCTAGCGGGAGGGCCTGCGAGCAGTACTTC; CDR3: CASRLEGMASGRACEQYF; J: TRBJ2-7; D: NA; size: once; V: TRBV12-2
DNA: TGTGCCAAACCCCACGGGCGGGAGAGGGAGTACGAGCAGTACTTC; CDR3: CAKPHGREREYEQYF; J: TRBJ2-7; D: TRBD2; size: NA; V: TRBV6-5
DNA: TGCGCCAGCAGCCACGGACAGGGGACTGGAAACACCATATATTTT; CDR3: CASSHGQGTGNTIYF; J: TRBJ1-3; D: TRBD1; size: NA; V: TRBV4-1
DNA: TGTGCCAGCTCACCATTAGGAACAGGGCAAGAGACCCAGTACTTC; CDR3: CASSPLGTGQETQYF; J: TRBJ2-5; D: NA; size: NA; V: TRBV18
DNA: TGTGCCAGCAGCCCTGCCTCGGGAGTAAACGAGCAGTACTTC; CDR3: CASSPASGVNEQYF; J: TRBJ2-7; D: NA; size: once; V: TRBV11-2
DNA: TGTGCCAGCAGCGGAAGGCAGGGGGATTACGAGCAGTACTTC; CDR3: CASSGRQGDYEQYF; J: TRBJ2-7; D: TRBD1; size: NA; V: TRBV5-4
DNA: TGTGCCTCAATGACAGGGACGGCAGAGACCCAGTACTTC; CDR3: CASMTGTAETQYF; J: TRBJ2-5; D: TRBD1; size: NA; V: TRBV30
DNA: TGTGCCTGGAGTTCGGGGAATGAGCAGTTCTTC; CDR3: CAWSSGNEQFF; J: TRBJ2-1; D: NA; size: NA; V: TRBV30
DNA: TGTGCCAGCAGTTCATTTAACAGGGGAGTCGGTCAGCCCCAGCATTTT; CDR3: CASSSFNRGVGQPQHF; J: TRBJ1-5; D: TRBD1; size: NA; V: TRBV6-6
DNA: TGTGCCAGTAGTTTCGACAGATATGGCTACACCTTC; CDR3: CASSFDRYGYTF; J: TRBJ1-2; D: NA; size: NA; V: TRBV19
DNA: TGTGCCAGTAGTATAGGCGGGGTCTCGCGCTACGAGCAGTACTTC; CDR3: CASSIGGVSRYEQYF; J: TRBJ2-7; D: NA; size: NA; V: TRBV19
DNA: TGTGCCTGGACCGGCGGGAGGGTCGATGAGCAGTTCTTC; CDR3: CAWTGGRVDEQFF; J: TRBJ2-1; D: TRBD2; size: NA; V: TRBV30
DNA: TGTGCCAGCACCCTACAGGGTTCGAACACTGAAGCTTTCTTT; CDR3: CASTLQGSNTEAFF; J: TRBJ1-1; D: NA; size: NA; V: TRBV7-2
DNA: TGTGCCAGCAAGTCGGGGGAAAAAGTCTATGGCTACACCTTC; CDR3: CASKSGEKVYGYTF; J: TRBJ1-2; D: NA; size: NA; V: TRBV6-5
DNA: TGTGCCAGCAGTTTATTTGTAATAGCGGGAGGCGGGGAGACCCAGTACTTC; CDR3: CASSLFVIAGGGETQYF; J: TRBJ2-5; D: TRBD2; size: NA; V: TRBV28
DNA: TGTGCCAGCTCTCATACAGGGGATGTGAATGAGCAGTTCTTC; CDR3: CASSHTGDVNEQFF; J: TRBJ2-1; D: TRBD1; size: NA; V: TRBV25-1
DNA: TGTGCCAGCAGTGACCTGCGGCGTACCACCATATATTTT; CDR3: CASSDLRRTTIYF; J: TRBJ1-3; D: NA; size: NA; V: TRBV6-1
DNA: TGCGCCAGCAGCTTGGTGTACAGCACCTACGAGCAGTACTTC; CDR3: CASSLVYSTYEQYF; J: TRBJ2-7; D: NA; size: few; V: TRBV5-1
DNA: TGTGCCAGCAGTTTCGACAGGGGAAGGATGTCCGGGGAGCTGTTTTTT; CDR3: CASSFDRGRMSGELFF; J: TRBJ2-2; D: TRBD1; size: NA; V: TRBV27
DNA: TGCGCCAGCAGCTTATCCGGGACAGGGGCGATAGAGACCCAGTACTTC; CDR3: CASSLSGTGAIETQYF; J: TRBJ2-5; D: TRBD1; size: NA; V: TRBV5-1
DNA: TGTGCCAGCAGCGCTACCGGGTGGCGGGAGGGAGACATTCAGTACTTC; CDR3: CASSATGWREGDIQYF; J: TRBJ2-4; D: TRBD2; size: NA; V: TRBV7-9
DNA: TGTGCCAGCAGTTCCACTAGGACGGTTGCAACTAATGAAAAACTGTTTTTT; CDR3: CASSSTRTVATNEKLFF; J: TRBJ1-4; D: NA; size: NA; V: TRBV27
DNA: TGTGCCAGCAGCTTAGCAGGCCGGGGGACTGAAGCTTTCTTT; CDR3: CASSLAGRGTEAFF; J: TRBJ1-1; D: NA; size: few; V: TRBV11-2
DNA: TGTGCCAGCAGTTTTGACACCCGTTCGGGGGGCTACACCTTC; CDR3: CASSFDTRSGGYTF; J: TRBJ1-2; D: NA; size: NA; V: TRBV28
DNA: TGTGCCAGCAGTGACATGTACGAGCAGTACTTC; CDR3: CASSDMYEQYF; J: TRBJ2-7; D: NA; size: once; V: TRBV2
DNA: TGCGCCAGCAGCGGGACGGGACAGGGGGAACGTTACTTC; CDR3: CASSGTGQGERYF; J: TRBJ2-4; D: TRBD1; size: NA; V: TRBV5-1
DNA: TGTGCCACCAGCAGGTCCGGGACAGGGAAAGGAAACACCATATATTTT; CDR3: CATSRSGTGKGNTIYF; J: TRBJ1-3; D: TRBD1; size: NA; V: TRBV15
DNA: TGTGCCAGCAGCTTAGACGGGACAAACACCGGGGAGCTGTTTTTT; CDR3: CASSLDGTNTGELFF; J: TRBJ2-2; D: NA; size: NA; V: TRBV7-9
DNA: TGTGCCAGCAGCCCGGGACAGCGCGGAGATACGCAGTATTTT; CDR3: CASSPGQRGDTQYF; J: TRBJ2-3; D: TRBD1; size: NA; V: TRBV11-3
DNA: TGTGCCAGCAGCCCCGGACAGGGGGCATCTTATAACTATGGCTACACCTTC; CDR3: CASSPGQGASYNYGYTF; J: TRBJ1-2; D: TRBD1; size: NA; V: TRBV13